This T cell receptor (beta chain) was identified in a study of naive and memory T cell subsets (dated by TCRdb to about 2017). About the investigation overall: Sorted naive and memory T cell subsets from peripheral blood were analyzed in the study using a UMI-based, open-source pipeline for TCR alpha and beta sequencing. RNA was DNase-treated and reverse transcribed with TCR constant-region primers, mostly using SuperScript III. Complete agreement was observed between the functional CMV T cell responses and the IgG serology results.

Broad study findings and their caveats: RNA-based TCR counts may be affected by expression changes linked to T cell activation and differentiation. The abundance of TCRs followed a power law with an exponent that differed between naive and memory subsets yet stayed consistent across the three individuals. In both CD4 and CD8 cells, going from naive through CM, EM and EMRA, the Gini index went up while Shannon and inverse Simpson diversity went down. The repertoire findings for the naive and memory subsets could not be validated against a ground truth, as none was available. Following error correction, more than 85% of naive TCR sequences occurred only once, which made naive abundance distributions much steeper than those of memory subsets. A clonotype was defined as a single alpha or beta chain sequence rather than as a paired alpha/beta receptor.

Library preparation used UMI-ligation and nested PCR. An equimolar mix of two oligonucleotides covering both TRBC1 and TRBC2 was used as the beta constant-region primer. Four rounds of PCR were used to amplify ligated cDNA, with nested alpha and beta constant-region primers being used together with the SP2 primer. T4 RNA ligase 1 ligated a single-stranded oligonucleotide carrying the SP2 primer and a 12-nucleotide UMI to the cDNA 3' end. Incubation of the ligation reaction lasted about 20-25 hours at 16 degrees C. PCR2 was typically performed as a SYBR Green qPCR and was stopped at a predetermined threshold so that over-amplification was prevented. All purifications after the first were performed with Agencourt AMPure XP magnetic beads. Libraries were quantified by Qubit and checked on a TapeStation, with a main peak expected near 650 bp. Pooled libraries were sequenced on an Illumina MiSeq using v2 2x251 paired-end kits, and typically roughly 0.85-2.2 million reads were obtained per sample. Each sample was pooled at about 4.3 nM, and about 5-7% PhiX was included to help cluster recognition. Per the original workflow: Using tag matching that tolerated one base-pair mismatch, Decombinator assigned V and J genes to FASTQ reads that had been processed by Demultiplexor. UMIs were used by Collapsinator to correct both sequencing errors and frequency errors arising from PCR heterogeneity. CDR3Translator translated TCRs and extracted CDR3s from the conserved cysteine to the FGXG phenylalanine, flagging non-productive sequences. Gini, Shannon entropy and inverse Simpson indices were calculated on repertoires that had been subsampled to equal numbers of UMI-defined TCRs. Power-law fits to clonotype abundance distributions were performed by maximum likelihood within the linear range. Similar UMI counts, unique TCR numbers and clonal distributions were obtained with the pipeline and with MIGEC on one naive CD8 sample. The repertoires were searched for approximately 7,000 CMV-associated CDR3 sequences that had been compiled from VDJdb and a published dataset. In-frame beta chains were kept once TCRdb had trimmed the public reads at Q25 with fastp and called clones with MiXCR. CDR3 protein sequences are deduplicated, and each keeps its most common genes and DNA. Clone size and V and J calls follow TCRdb, not the original study. The sample table lists 100,000 to 150,000 distinct CDR3 sequences, just over 35% of them with a count of one. Roughly 0.86% of the sample lies in the top ten.

About this clonotype: This clone's antigen is unknown. The sample holds no much larger clone one base away, and base qualities are not on file.

From the second PCR step on, the TCR alpha and beta chain libraries were amplified in separate reactions. The CMV status of each donor was determined by measuring IFNgamma production from CD4+ T cells after fresh PBMCs had been stimulated overnight with CMV viral lysate. CD4 T cells were positively selected with Miltenyi beads, followed by positive selection of CD8 T cells from the CD4-negative fraction. After staining for CD3, CD4, CD8, CD45RA, CD27 and a live/dead dye, cells were sorted on a BD Aria II into four subsets based on CD45RA and CD27. Blood came from three healthy volunteers, each fractionated into CD4 and CD8 T cells and then into four differentiation subsets. Approximately 120 ml of peripheral blood was collected from each donor, and PBMC were isolated by Ficoll-Paque PLUS density-gradient centrifugation. The sorted cells were lysed in RLT buffer, after which RNA was extracted using a Qiagen RNeasy kit and kept at -80 degrees C.

The material sequenced was central memory CD4+ T cells from blood. In light of the paper, this sample's cell subset or site label describes: central memory, CD45RA- CD27+. This receptor was obtained from a human donor in good health.

The nucleotide sequence is TGTGCCAGCAGCCGAGGTGGCGGGAGCGGAGAGACCCAGTACTTC. The translation is CASSRGGGSGETQYF. The V gene is TRBV7-6 and the J gene is TRBJ2-5, with 7 junctional bases fitting TRBD2. The CDR3 sequence holds 15 residues, the cysteine and phenylalanine included. Solely the CDR3 DNA is kept, with 45 bases framed from the first base. According to the germline V gene, CDR1 reads SGHVS and CDR2 reads FNYEAQ. The V end gives up 5 bases and the J end 4 bases, leaving 10 bases in the junction not matched to a gene.